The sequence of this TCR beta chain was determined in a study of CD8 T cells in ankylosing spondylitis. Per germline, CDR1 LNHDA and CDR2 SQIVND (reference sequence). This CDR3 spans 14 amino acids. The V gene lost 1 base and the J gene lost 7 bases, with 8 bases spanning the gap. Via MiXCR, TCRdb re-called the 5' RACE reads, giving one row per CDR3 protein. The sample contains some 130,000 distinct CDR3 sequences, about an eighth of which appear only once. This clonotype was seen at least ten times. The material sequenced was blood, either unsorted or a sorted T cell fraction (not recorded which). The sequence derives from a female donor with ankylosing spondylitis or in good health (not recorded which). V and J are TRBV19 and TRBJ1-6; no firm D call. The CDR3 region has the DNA TGTGCCAGTAGTATAGGGCTACAGAATTCACCCCTCCACTTT. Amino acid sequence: CASSIGLQNSPLHF.